This T cell receptor (beta chain) was sequenced during a study of technical replicates of blood from several donors. Repertoires were generated with immunoSEQ multiplex PCR, while TCRdb's copy carries only in-frame clones and drops some. The sample contains over 75,000 clones, around 95% of which appear only once. The CDR3 extends over 14 amino acids. V was pared by 6 bases and J by 1 base, with 13 bases between. CDR1 LNHDA and CDR2 SQIVND come from the germline V gene (reference sequence). Sequencing input: T cells isolated from PBMCs. The TCR sequence derives from a human donor in good health. The rearrangement links TRBV19 to TRBJ2-7, with D maybe TRBD1 (6 bases). The CDR3 reads CASSPGQKSYEQYF. The CDR3 region has the DNA TGTGCCAGTAGCCCCGGACAGAAATCCTACGAGCAGTACTTC.